This TCR beta chain appears in the sequencing data of a study of response to subunit inactivated influenza vaccine. V was pared by 5 bases and J by 3 bases, with 11 bases of the junction left unmatched. This CDR3 region has 17 residues. From germline, CDR1 is SEHNR and CDR2 FQNEAQ (reference sequence). TCRdb fed the RT-PCR reads into MiXCR, producing one record per CDR3 protein. The profile covers about 520,000 distinct CDR3 sequences, with about 7.2% appearing a single time and around 13% taken by the ten largest. V and J are TRBV7-9 and TRBJ2-3, with TRBD2 matching 10 bases. The TCR sequence derives from a man aged 45 to 70 who received an inactivated influenza vaccine. This specimen was PBMCs from blood, taken less than 30 months after vaccination. The CDR3 region is CASSRAGGPSATDTQYF. The CDR3 bases are TGTGCCAGCAGCCGAGCGGGAGGGCCCTCCGCGACAGATACGCAGTATTTT. The full variable domain, with the rest looked up from reference TRBV7-9 and TRBJ2-3, is DTGVSQNPRHKITKRGQNVTFRCDPISEHNRLYWYRQTLGQGPEFLTYFQNEAQLEKSRLLSDRFSAERPKGSFSTLEIQRTEQGDSAMYLCASSRAGGPSATDTQYFGPGTRLTVL.